These 15 T cell receptor beta chains originate from one sample sequenced in a study of blood T cells in healthy people across ages. The use of a sample-barcoded 5' primer and a J-beta primer mix characterized a second PCR of roughly 6 to 12 cycles. From the 5' RACE reads, TCRdb called clonotypes with MiXCR, one entry per CDR3 protein. The table lists about a million distinct CDR3 sequences, about 44% of them singletons. The sequenced sample consisted of blood. Receptor source: a man under 40 in good health.

The sample holds many counts of this clonotype. At one end, the junction sequence differs from germline, possibly due to a read error. The V gene is TRBV5-1, the J gene TRBJ2-3, with 10 bases that match TRBD2. Germline V CDR1 and CDR2: SGHRS, YFSETQ. This CDR3 region has 14 residues. In DNA form, the CDR3 reads TGTGCCAGCAGCCTAGCGGGGGGCACAGATACGCAGTATTTT. Its translation is CASSLAGGTDTQYF.

This clonotype has more than one count but fewer than ten. The V call is TRBV2, the J call TRBJ2-7; the D gene is possibly TRBD2 (5 bases). CDR1 and CDR2 from the germline V gene are SNHLY and FYNNEI. The CDR3 has 13 amino acids. Trimming removed 6 bases from V and 3 bases from J, with 12 bases in between. The CDR3 sequence: CASSAGQYYEQYF. The CDR3, as DNA: TGTGCCAGCAGCGCGGGCCAGTACTACGAGCAGTACTTC.

The chain combines TRBV27 with TRBJ1-4; D is unclear. Trimming shortened V by 3 bases and J by 6 bases, and 8 bases separated the two germline ends. The CDR3 consists of 13 residues. The V gene's germline CDR1 is MNHEY and CDR2 SMNVEV (reference sequence). CDR3 in amino acids: CASSFGGHEKLFF. The CDR3 DNA sequence: TGTGCCAGCAGTTTCGGCGGTCATGAAAAACTGTTTTTT.

The chain carries TRBV20-1 and TRBJ2-3, with D uncertain. The V end lost 6 bases, the J end lost 0 bases, and 7 bases lay between the germline ends. Germline CDR1 and CDR2: DFQATT and SNEGSKA (reference sequence). The CDR3 consists of 12 residues. CDR3 in DNA: TGCAGTGCGCACCCCAGCACAGATACGCAGTATTTT. Translating it yields CSAHPSTDTQYF.

This chain uses TRBV9 with TRBJ2-5; perhaps TRBD1 as D (6 bases). This CDR3 comprises 15 residues. Germline CDR1 SGDLS, CDR2 YYNGEE. V lost 0 bases and J lost 11, with 20 bases in between. CDR3 residues: CASSVANRAGNEQYF. CDR3 sequence (DNA): TGTGCCAGCAGCGTAGCTAACAGGGCAGGTAATGAGCAGTACTTC. The full variable domain, completed using reference TRBV9 and TRBJ2-5, is DSGVTQTPKHLITATGQRVTLRCSPRSGDLSVYWYQQSLDQGLQFLIQYYNGEERAKGNILERFSAQQFPDLHSELNLSSLELGDSALYFCASSVANRAGNEQYFGPGTRLLVL.

This clonotype appeared many times. For the CDR3, the DNA is TGTGCCAGCAGTCCTGTCTCCTACGAGCAGTACTTC. This codes for CASSPVSYEQYF. The chain uses TRBV7-9 and TRBJ2-7; D unclear. Germline assignment: CDR1 SEHNR and CDR2 FQNEAQ (reference sequence). V gave up 6 bases and J gave up 0 bases, with 6 bases separating them. This CDR3 region has 12 residues.

This clonotype was observed at least ten times. The gene calls are TRBV20-1 and TRBJ2-1; D tentatively reads TRBD1 or TRBD2 (6 bases each). The germline V gene has CDR1 DFQATT and CDR2 SNEGSKA (reference sequence). This CDR3 contains 14 residues. The V gene lost 0 bases and the J gene lost 5 bases, with 11 bases spanning the gap. The CDR3 nucleotides read TGCAGTGCTAGAGACGGGGGCCGAAACAATGAGCAGTTCTTC. Its translation: CSARDGGRNNEQFF.

The V gene is TRBV28, the J gene TRBJ2-7, with TRBD2 identical over 8 bases. This CDR3 comprises 12 residues. V trimming: 6 bases; J trimming: 2 bases; junction bases outside the gene matches: 0. CDR1 and CDR2 (germline): MDHEN, SYDVKM. The CDR3 protein is CASRGLAYEQYF. The CDR3 nucleotides read TGTGCCAGCAGGGGACTAGCCTACGAGCAGTACTTC.

The chain links TRBV6-1 to TRBJ1-1, with 8 bases aligning to TRBD1. CDR3 size: 17 residues. V lost 3 bases, J lost 3 bases, and 12 bases stayed unmatched. CDR1 is MNHNS, CDR2 SASEGT, per germline. The CDR3 here is CASSDARGLRRDTEAFF. DNA of the CDR3: TGTGCCAGCAGTGATGCCAGGGGGCTAAGGCGGGACACTGAAGCTTTCTTT.

The J gene is TRBJ1-4, the V gene TRBV4-1; D possibly corresponds to TRBD1 (5 bases). Germline-derived CDR1 and CDR2 are MGHRA and YSYEKL. Trimming took 3 bases from V and 8 from J, leaving 10 bases between them. This CDR3 contains 13 residues. The CDR3 region has the DNA TGCGCCAGCAGCCACGGGACTAGGGAAAAACTGTTTTTT. Translating it yields CASSHGTREKLFF.

This chain uses TRBV7-2 with TRBJ2-7; 8 bases fit TRBD2. CDR3 length: 14 residues. Germline V CDR1 and CDR2: SGHTA, FQGNSA. Trimming at V came to 6 bases and at J to 2 bases, leaving 6 bases not matched to a gene. This CDR3 is CASRQRGPTYEQYF. CDR3 DNA sequence: TGTGCCAGCAGGCAGCGGGGGCCCACCTACGAGCAGTACTTC.

The rearrangement uses TRBV5-1 and TRBJ2-7; 8 bases line up with TRBD2. Germline CDR1 and CDR2: SGHRS and YFSETQ. The V and J ends lost 1 base and 7 bases, in that order; junction bases with no gene match: 28. This CDR3 comprises 21 residues. Written as DNA, the CDR3 is TGCGCCAGCAGCTTGTGGGGGGCGTCCAGCGGGGGACTACAATTGGGGAATGAGCAGTACTTC. Amino acids: CASSLWGASSGGLQLGNEQYF.

This clonotype was seen ten or more times. J is TRBJ2-3 and V is TRBV6-6, with D uncertain. The CDR3 contains 13 residues. Trimming removed 4 bases from V and 3 bases from J, with 8 bases in between. Germline CDR1 reads MNHNY; CDR2 reads SVGAGI (reference sequence). The CDR3 sequence: CASSWSETDTQYF. As DNA, the CDR3 is TGTGCCAGCAGTTGGTCGGAGACAGATACGCAGTATTTT.

This clonotype was observed at least ten times. V is TRBV6-2 or TRBV6-3 and J is TRBJ2-1, with 10 bases fitting TRBD2. Germline CDR1 reads MNHEY; CDR2 reads SVGEGT. The CDR3 runs 13 residues. The trim removed 5 bases at V and 6 bases at J, leaving 1 base unmatched. The CDR3 DNA reads TGTGCCAGCAGTGGACTAGCGGCCAATGAGCAGTTCTTC. Translated: CASSGLAANEQFF.

The chain uses TRBV9 and TRBJ1-2; tentatively, D is TRBD1 (6 bases). The germline gives CDR1 SGDLS, CDR2 YYNGEE. V was cut by 4 bases and J by 4 bases, with 20 bases left in between. The CDR3 sequence is 16 residues long. CDR3 nucleotide sequence: TGTGCCAGCAGCCCATCTCTTGGTGGGGGCGGCTATGGCTACACCTTC. It translates to CASSPSLGGGGYGYTF.